This passage covers 13 T cell receptor beta chains from one sample sequenced in a study of Ad26.COV2.S vaccination and SARS-CoV-2 variants. Here immunoSEQ multiplex PCR was the method, and the copy in TCRdb shows in-frame clones only, minus some. The data contain roughly 400,000 clones, about 92% of them singletons. As to treatment: 15 to 20 received Ad26.COV2.S at low or high dose, single or two shots; roughly 5 received placebo; per-sample allocation not given. Day 63 after the first injection of vaccine or placebo was the sampling time. The material was peripheral blood, obtained in a trial of Ad26.COV2.S vaccine versus placebo. All receptors derive from a person between 18 and 65 years old who received the Ad26.COV2.S COVID-19 vaccine or a placebo.

A few counts support this clone. V gene TRBV11-2 combines with J gene TRBJ2-7; D is possibly TRBD2 (5 bases). The CDR3 spans 17 residues. V dropped 2 bases and J dropped 0 bases, with 17 bases sitting between them. Per germline, CDR1 SGHAT and CDR2 FQNNGV. The CDR3 nucleotides are TGTGCCAGCAGCTTAAGCGGTTCCTCTTTGAGCTCCTACGAGCAGTACTTC. Protein sequence: CASSLSGSSLSSYEQYF.

This chain joins TRBV7-6 and TRBJ2-5; 11 bases agree with TRBD2. The length of the CDR3 is 17 residues. The germline V gene has CDR1 SGHVS and CDR2 FNYEAQ. V shed 1 base and J 1 base; nucleotides not matched to a gene: 5. In DNA, the CDR3 is TGTGCCAGCAGCTTAGTGGCTAGCGGGAGGTTCCAAGAGACCCAGTACTTC. It encodes CASSLVASGRFQETQYF.

This chain connects TRBV9 to TRBJ1-1; D is uncertain. Per the germline V gene, CDR1 is SGDLS and CDR2 is YYNGEE. The CDR3 loop spans 13 amino acids. V lost 2 bases and J 6 bases, leaving 11 bases between the germline ends. CDR3 nucleotide sequence: TGTGCCAGCAGCGTGAATTTGGAGGCTGAAGCTTTCTTT. Its protein is CASSVNLEAEAFF.

The chain is built from TRBV5-6 and TRBJ1-6, with 12 bases that match TRBD1. Germline V gives CDR1 SGHDT, CDR2 YYEEEE. This CDR3 has 16 amino acids. V was pared by 1 base and J by 6 bases, with 2 bases of the junction left unmatched. CDR3: CASSLWDRGLNSPLHF. The CDR3 coding sequence is TGTGCCAGCAGCTTGTGGGACAGGGGGCTTAATTCACCCCTCCACTTT.

The chain is built from TRBV7-9 and TRBJ2-2, with TRBD2 identical over 12 bases. The germline V gene encodes CDR1 SEHNR and CDR2 FQNEAQ (reference sequence). After removal of 3 bases from V and 5 bases from J, the junction contained 1 base not matched to a gene. The CDR3 has 15 amino acids. CDR3: CASSLLAGGTGELFF. The CDR3, as DNA: TGTGCCAGCAGCTTGCTAGCGGGAGGGACCGGGGAGCTGTTTTTT.

The chain combines TRBV28 with TRBJ2-5, with D maybe TRBD2 (5 bases). The CDR3 totals 15 residues. Germline V gene lookup returns CDR1 MDHEN and CDR2 SYDVKM. V lost 5 bases to trimming and J lost 0 bases, with 13 bases between them. The CDR3 sequence: CASSTSGAHQETQYF. The CDR3 DNA is TGTGCCAGCAGTACCAGCGGAGCCCACCAAGAGACCCAGTACTTC. Combining the CDR3 with reference TRBV28 and TRBJ2-5 gives the whole variable domain DVKVTQSSRYLVKRTGEKVFLECVQDMDHENMFWYRQDPGLGLRLIYFSYDVKMKEKGDIPEGYSVSREKKERFSLILESASTNQTSMYLCASSTSGAHQETQYFGPGTRLLVL.

The CDR3 loop reads CASSRSGTGRENEKLFF. The DNA of the CDR3 is TGTGCCAGCAGCCGTTCCGGGACAGGGAGGGAAAATGAAAAACTGTTTTTT. This sequence joins TRBV7-9 and TRBJ1-4, with 9 bases aligning to TRBD1. Looked up from germline, CDR1 is SEHNR and CDR2 is FQNEAQ (reference sequence). CDR3 length equals 17 residues. Unmatched junction bases numbered 12, after V lost 5 bases and J lost 5 bases.

CDR3 protein: CASSPSRGSDEQFF. CDR3 coding DNA: TGTGCCAGCTCACCTTCCCGGGGGAGCGATGAGCAGTTCTTC. V usage is TRBV18 and J usage is TRBJ2-1; perhaps TRBD2 as D (6 bases). The CDR3 loop spans 14 amino acids. In germline, CDR1 is KGHSH, CDR2 LQKENI. V was shortened by 3 bases and J by 8 bases, with 14 bases between the two germline ends.

This clone was seen just once. The sample has other DNA sequences that encode this CDR3 too. The chain joins TRBV27 to TRBJ2-6; D unresolved. This CDR3 has 13 residues. The germline V and J ends were trimmed by 2 bases and 4 bases, with 3 bases remaining between them. Germline loops: CDR1 MNHEY, CDR2 SMNVEV (reference sequence). The CDR3: CASSLAGANVLTF. CDR3 in DNA: TGTGCCAGCAGTTTAGCCGGGGCCAACGTCCTGACTTTC.

This clone has just one count. The CDR3 reads CASSLGNGELFF. The CDR3 DNA follows: TGTGCCAGCAGCTTAGGAAACGGGGAGCTGTTTTTT. This chain links TRBV7-9 with TRBJ2-2; D is unresolved. Germline loops: CDR1 SEHNR, CDR2 FQNEAQ (reference sequence). This CDR3 contains 12 residues. The germline V and J ends were trimmed by 1 base and 7 bases, with 4 bases remaining between them. Full variable domain (outside the CDR3, taken from reference TRBV7-9 and TRBJ2-2): DTGVSQNPRHKITKRGQNVTFRCDPISEHNRLYWYRQTLGQGPEFLTYFQNEAQLEKSRLLSDRFSAERPKGSFSTLEIQRTEQGDSAMYLCASSLGNGELFFGEGSRLTVL.

The chain recombines TRBV13 with TRBJ2-5, with TRBD1 identical over 7 bases. This CDR3 is built from 15 residues. Trimming at V came to 4 bases and at J to 0 bases, leaving 5 bases not matched to a gene. Germline CDR1 PRHDT, CDR2 FYEKMQ (reference sequence). Here the CDR3 reads CASSSGQFNQETQYF. CDR3 nucleotides: TGTGCCAGCAGCTCGGGACAGTTTAACCAAGAGACCCAGTACTTC.

As concerns this clone: One end of the junction varies from germline; a read error may be responsible. J is TRBJ2-3 and V is TRBV7-2; no clear D. Germline V lookup: CDR1 SGHTA, CDR2 FQGNSA. This CDR3 is 13 amino acids long. The CDR3 loop is CASTLQTDDTQYF. CDR3 bases: TGTGCCAGCACCTTACAGACCGACGATACGCAGTATTTT. Combining the CDR3 with reference TRBV7-2 and TRBJ2-3 gives the whole variable domain GAGVSQSPSNKVTEKGKDVELRCDPISGHTALYWYRQSLGQGLEFLIYFQGNSAPDKSGLPSDRFSAERTGGSVSTLTIQRTQQEDSAVYLCASTLQTDDTQYFGPGTRLTVL.

About this clone: Within the sample, other DNA sequences also encode this same CDR3. This chain links TRBV7-2 with TRBJ2-7; TRBD1 aligns across 8 bases. The CDR3 extends over 14 amino acids. The V gene end was trimmed by 5 bases and the J gene end by 2 bases; junction bases not matched to a gene: 5. The germline V gene has CDR1 SGHTA and CDR2 FQGNSA. CDR3 DNA sequence: TGTGCCAGCAGCCATAGGACAGGGACCTACGAGCAGTACTTC. This encodes CASSHRTGTYEQYF.